Below are 32 T cell receptor beta chains sequenced from a single sample in a study of T cell responses to AZD1222 COVID-19 vaccine. The repertoire was sequenced with immunoSEQ multiplex PCR; TCRdb's copy has only in-frame clones and lacks some. The sample holds approximately 97,000 clones, 84% seen once. Source: peripheral blood, taken on day 0 of AZD1222 vaccination. The receptor set was obtained from an adult in good health.

The V call is TRBV24-1, the J call TRBJ1-2; D gene ambiguous. This CDR3 has 13 residues. CDR1 is KGHDR, CDR2 SFDVKD, per germline. Trimming removed 3 bases from V and 2 bases from J, with 6 bases in between. The CDR3 coding sequence is TGTGCCACCAGTGATACTGACAACTATGGCTACACCTTC. Its protein is CATSDTDNYGYTF.

V gene TRBV7-9 combines with J gene TRBJ1-5; 7 bases fit TRBD1. CDR3 length: 15 amino acids. Germline CDR1 and CDR2: SEHNR and FQNEAQ (reference sequence). V shed 5 bases, J shed 5 bases, and the junction held 9 bases outside the gene matches. The CDR3 bases are TGTGCCAGCAGCCTCTCCGACAGGGAGGATCAGCCCCAGCATTTT. Protein sequence: CASSLSDREDQPQHF. The full variable domain, rest sourced from reference TRBV7-9 and TRBJ1-5, is DTGVSQNPRHKITKRGQNVTFRCDPISEHNRLYWYRQTLGQGPEFLTYFQNEAQLEKSRLLSDRFSAERPKGSFSTLEIQRTEQGDSAMYLCASSLSDREDQPQHFGDGTRLSIL.

The rearrangement joins TRBV3-1 (or the pseudogene TRBV3-2) to TRBJ1-3; unclear D gene. The germline V and J ends were trimmed by 4 bases and 0 bases, with 13 bases remaining between them. Looked up from germline, CDR1 is LGHDT and CDR2 is YNNKEL (reference sequence). The CDR3 sequence is 16 residues long. The CDR3 bases are TGTGCCAGCAGCCGCGAGTACAGTTACTCTGGAAACACCATATATTTT. It is translated as CASSREYSYSGNTIYF.

In its sample, this clone was seen a few times. This chain links TRBV10-2 with TRBJ2-5, with D unresolved. The CDR3 spans 11 residues. Germline CDR1 and CDR2: WSHSY and SAAADI. Trimming removed 1 base at V and 5 bases at J, with 2 bases between. The CDR3 here is CASSEWETQYF. The DNA for the CDR3 is TGCGCCAGCAGTGAGTGGGAGACCCAGTACTTC.

The chain combines TRBV19 with TRBJ2-7, with D perhaps TRBD1 or TRBD2 (6 bases each). Germline-derived CDR1 and CDR2 are LNHDA and SQIVND (reference sequence). V lost 3 bases, J lost 3 bases, and 15 bases lay in between. CDR3 size: 15 residues. DNA of the CDR3: TGTGCCAGTAGTATTGGGGCGGGACAACTCTACGAGCAGTACTTC. It yields the protein CASSIGAGQLYEQYF.

This sequence joins TRBV9 and TRBJ2-1; D is perhaps TRBD1 (5 bases). This CDR3 is built from 14 residues. V dropped 0 bases and J dropped 4 bases, with 8 bases sitting between them. Germline V CDR1 and CDR2: SGDLS, YYNGEE. The CDR3 sequence is CASSVETEYNEQFF. The CDR3 DNA reads as TGTGCCAGCAGCGTAGAGACAGAGTACAATGAGCAGTTCTTC.

The chain recombines TRBV7-9 with TRBJ2-5, with D hard to call. Germline-derived CDR1 and CDR2 are SEHNR and FQNEAQ (reference sequence). The CDR3 totals 15 residues. Trimming removed 0 bases from V and 1 base from J, with 9 bases in between. The CDR3 loop reads CASSLAATLQETQYF. The CDR3 DNA follows: TGTGCCAGCAGCTTAGCGGCCACACTCCAAGAGACCCAGTACTTC.

The chain joins TRBV24-1 to TRBJ1-5; TRBD1 matches at 8 bases. Germline loops: CDR1 KGHDR, CDR2 SFDVKD. The CDR3 consists of 16 residues. Germline trimming cut 4 bases from V and 3 bases from J; bases unmatched to any gene: 7. This CDR3 is CATSDPGQAPNQPQHF. The CDR3 coding sequence is TGTGCCACCAGTGACCCGGGACAGGCCCCCAATCAGCCCCAGCATTTT.

This chain joins TRBV3-1 (or the pseudogene TRBV3-2) and TRBJ2-7; 7 nucleotides match TRBD1. Germline CDR1 reads LGHDT; CDR2 reads YNNKEL (reference sequence). Trimming at V came to 1 base and at J to 8 bases, leaving 5 bases not matched to a gene. CDR3 length: 13 amino acids. CDR3 sequence: CASSQGDSTKQYF. The CDR3 bases are TGTGCCAGCAGCCAAGGGGACAGTACGAAGCAGTACTTC.

This clone has just one count. CDR3 DNA sequence: TGTGCCAGCGGGGAGGCGGGAGGGAACAATGAGCAGTTCTTC. This translates into CASGEAGGNNEQFF. This chain joins TRBV2 and TRBJ2-1, with 9 bases lining up with TRBD2. The CDR3 has 14 amino acids. Germline CDR1 reads SNHLY; CDR2 reads FYNNEI. Trimming removed 8 bases from V and 5 bases from J; junction bases left unmatched: 7.

The V call is TRBV5-8, the J call TRBJ1-4; D is perhaps TRBD1 (5 bases). CDR1 and CDR2 (germline): SGHTS, YDEGEE. V shed 0 bases and J shed 5 bases, with 8 bases lying between them. The CDR3 runs 14 residues. CDR3 loop: CASSLDRRNEKLFF. The CDR3 DNA follows: TGTGCCAGCAGCTTGGACAGGAGGAATGAAAAACTGTTTTTT. Using reference TRBV5-8 and TRBJ1-4 for the parts outside the CDR3, the full variable domain is EAGVTQSPTHLIKTRGQQATLRCSPISGHTSVYWYQQALGLGLQFLLWYDEGEERNRGNFPPRFSGRQFPNYSSELNVNALELEDSALYLCASSLDRRNEKLFFGSGTQLSVL.

V usage is TRBV11-2 and J usage is TRBJ2-5; 11 bases align to TRBD2. Looked up from germline, CDR1 is SGHAT and CDR2 is FQNNGV. The CDR3 sequence is 18 residues long. With 1 base clipped from V and 3 bases from J, the junction kept 10 bases outside the gene matches. CDR3 nucleotide sequence: TGTGCCAGCAGCTTAGGATGGCCCCTGGGACTAGCGGAAGAGACCCAGTACTTC. Translating it yields CASSLGWPLGLAEETQYF.

This clone appeared a single time. The genes are TRBV7-2 and TRBJ1-1, with D unclear. Germline CDR1 and CDR2: SGHTA and FQGNSA. The CDR3 loop spans 16 amino acids. V was trimmed by 2 bases and J by 0 bases, leaving 13 bases between them. CDR3 in DNA: TGTGCCAGCAGCTTAATTGGGATCGGAATGAACACTGAAGCTTTCTTT. Its protein is CASSLIGIGMNTEAFF.

This clone was detected once. This chain joins TRBV4-1 and TRBJ1-2; 8 positions match TRBD1. This CDR3 spans 14 amino acids. Trimming cost V 4 bases and J 5 bases; bases outside gene matches: 6. CDR1 and CDR2 from the germline V gene are MGHRA and YSYEKL. The CDR3 reads CASSLGQGPYGYTF. The CDR3, as DNA: TGCGCCAGCAGCCTCGGACAGGGACCGTATGGCTACACCTTC.

The J gene is TRBJ1-1, the V gene TRBV7-8, with TRBD1 as a possible D gene (5 bases). The CDR3 is 16 amino acids. Germline assignment: CDR1 SGHVS and CDR2 FQNEAQ. V dropped 3 bases and J dropped 0 bases, with 14 bases sitting between them. The CDR3 DNA reads TGTGCCAGCAGCTTGGCAGGGAATACGATGAACACTGAAGCTTTCTTT. Translated: CASSLAGNTMNTEAFF. Together with reference TRBV7-8 and TRBJ1-1, the CDR3 gives the full variable domain: GAGVSQSPRYKVAKRGQDVALRCDPISGHVSLFWYQQALGQGPEFLTYFQNEAQLDKSGLPSDRFFAERPEGSVSTLKIQRTQQEDSAVYLCASSLAGNTMNTEAFFGQGTRLTVV.

The V gene is TRBV5-6, the J gene TRBJ2-3; the D is unclear. Trimming pared 3 bases from V and 2 bases from J, leaving 7 bases between. Germline loops: CDR1 SGHDT, CDR2 YYEEEE. The CDR3 length is 13 residues. CDR3 region: CASSSDTTDTQYF. The CDR3 coding sequence is TGTGCCAGCAGCTCCGACACCACAGATACGCAGTATTTT.

The genes are TRBV5-8 and TRBJ1-5; D might be TRBD1 (5 bases). The CDR3 runs to 10 residues. Trimming stripped 3 bases from V and 10 bases from J, with 5 bases between. Germline V gene sequence: CDR1 SGHTS, CDR2 YDEGEE. CDR3 coding DNA: TGTGCCAGCAGCTGGGGCCCCCAGCATTTT. Protein sequence: CASSWGPQHF.

The V and J genes are TRBV4-2 and TRBJ1-5; 7 nucleotides agree with TRBD1. The germline gives CDR1 LGHNA, CDR2 YNFKEQ. Losses at the gene ends were 4 bases for V and 0 bases for J; bases not matched to a gene: 6. CDR3 size: 16 residues. DNA for the CDR3: TGTGCCAGCAGCCCCCGGACAGGAAATAGCAATCAGCCCCAGCATTTT. This sequence encodes CASSPRTGNSNQPQHF.

The V gene is TRBV6-2 or TRBV6-3, the J gene TRBJ2-7; D call uncertain. The CDR3 has 16 amino acids. Germline CDR1 MNHEY, CDR2 SVGEGT. Between the trimmed V and J ends, which lost 3 bases and 3 bases, there was a span of 18 bases. In nucleotides, the CDR3 is TGTGCCAGCAGTTATTACAACGTCCGAGCCTTCTACGAGCAGTACTTC. Translating gives CASSYYNVRAFYEQYF.

This chain links TRBV28 with TRBJ2-6; D uncertain. CDR1 and CDR2 (germline): MDHEN, SYDVKM. The ends were cut back, 5 bases at V and 2 bases at J, with 10 bases in the middle. The CDR3 runs to 15 residues. The CDR3 reads CASSQTRTGANVLTF. The DNA for the CDR3 is TGTGCCAGCAGTCAAACAAGGACTGGGGCCAACGTCCTGACTTTC.

The chain links TRBV9 to TRBJ2-2; D ambiguous. There are 14 residues in the CDR3. CDR1 and CDR2 (germline): SGDLS, YYNGEE. V was trimmed by 1 base and J by 2 bases, leaving 6 bases between them. The CDR3 region is CASSVSSNTGELFF. CDR3 nucleotides: TGTGCCAGCAGCGTATCTAGTAACACCGGGGAGCTGTTTTTT.

The J gene is TRBJ1-5, the V gene TRBV2; weak D call: TRBD1 (5 bases). The CDR3 is 13 amino acids. Germline V gene sequence: CDR1 SNHLY, CDR2 FYNNEI. Trimming cost V 4 bases and J 5 bases, with 9 bases left between them. Written as DNA, the CDR3 is TGTGCCAGCAGTGCGGACACGTATCAGCCCCAGCATTTT. Amino acids: CASSADTYQPQHF.

On this clone: This CDR3 is also generated by other DNA sequences in the sample. The CDR3 loop reads CASSIGGNTGELFF. The CDR3 coding sequence is TGTGCCAGTAGTATCGGCGGTAATACCGGGGAGCTGTTTTTT. The V and J genes are TRBV19 and TRBJ2-2; no reliable D call. Trimming took off 3 bases at V and 5 bases at J, with 10 bases between the two ends. The CDR3 loop spans 14 amino acids. Germline values: CDR1 LNHDA, CDR2 SQIVND (reference sequence).

The chain couples TRBV4-2 to TRBJ2-1; 12 nucleotides align to TRBD2. V lost 6 bases, J lost 9 bases, and 9 bases stayed unmatched. Germline V CDR1 and CDR2: LGHNA, YNFKEQ. The CDR3 runs to 15 residues. This CDR3 is CASRLGLAGQGEQFF. CDR3 DNA sequence: TGTGCCAGCAGACTCGGACTAGCGGGGCAGGGTGAGCAGTTCTTC.

The table lists this clone with a count of one. V and J are TRBV14 and TRBJ1-5, with D unresolved. Trimming cost V 4 bases and J 5 bases, with 9 bases left between them. Germline assignment: CDR1 SGHDN and CDR2 FVKESK. This CDR3 has 13 amino acids. In DNA, the CDR3 is TGTGCCAGCAGCCGCGGATTAGATCAGCCCCAGCATTTT. Its translation is CASSRGLDQPQHF.

This chain uses TRBV6-6 with TRBJ1-5; possibly TRBD1 for D (5 bases). CDR1 MNHNY and CDR2 SVGAGI come from the germline V gene (reference sequence). Trimming pared 7 bases from V and 1 base from J, leaving 14 bases between. The CDR3 contains 15 residues. The CDR3 DNA sequence: TGTGCCAGCATCCAACAGGCGGGGAGCAATCAGCCCCAGCATTTT. Translating it yields CASIQQAGSNQPQHF.

This clone was counted once. V usage is TRBV12-5 and J usage is TRBJ1-1, with D perhaps matching TRBD1 (5 bases). Germline CDR1 reads LGHNT; CDR2 reads FRNRAP. The CDR3 contains 15 residues. Trimming took off 1 base at V and 5 bases at J, with 14 bases between the two ends. In DNA, the CDR3 is TGTGCTAGTGGTTTGGATACAGGTATGCAAACTGAAGCTTTCTTT. Amino acids: CASGLDTGMQTEAFF.

V is TRBV7-9 and J is TRBJ2-7, with a possible D match to TRBD1 (5 bases). CDR1 and CDR2 from the germline V gene are SEHNR and FQNEAQ (reference sequence). This CDR3 spans 14 amino acids. The V gene lost 5 bases and the J gene lost 4 bases, with 15 bases spanning the gap. Here the CDR3 DNA reads TGTGCCAGCAGCGCCACAGGATTCTTTTACGAGCAGTACTTC. Its translation: CASSATGFFYEQYF. Based on the CDR3 plus reference TRBV7-9 and TRBJ2-7, the full variable domain is DTGVSQNPRHKITKRGQNVTFRCDPISEHNRLYWYRQTLGQGPEFLTYFQNEAQLEKSRLLSDRFSAERPKGSFSTLEIQRTEQGDSAMYLCASSATGFFYEQYFGPGTRLTVT.

V is TRBV6-5 and J is TRBJ1-2; no firm D call. Germline V gives CDR1 MNHEY, CDR2 SVGAGI. The CDR3 sequence is 13 residues long. Trimming took 3 bases from V and 4 from J, leaving 9 bases between them. The CDR3 spells CASSYTFAYGYTF. CDR3 nucleotides: TGTGCCAGCAGTTATACTTTTGCCTATGGCTACACCTTC.

This clone is a singleton in its sample. This chain joins TRBV6-5 and TRBJ1-3, with 7 bases fitting TRBD1. The ends lost 4 bases at V and 2 bases at J; junction bases unmatched: 8. Looked up from germline, CDR1 is MNHEY and CDR2 is SVGAGI. The CDR3 has 16 amino acids. The CDR3 reads CASSSGTVGPGNTIYF. CDR3 sequence (DNA): TGTGCCAGCAGTTCCGGGACAGTGGGCCCTGGAAACACCATATATTTT.

This clone was counted between two and nine times. The chain couples TRBV28 to TRBJ2-7; a weak D match, TRBD2 (5 bases). Germline CDR1 is MDHEN and CDR2 is SYDVKM. This CDR3 comprises 15 residues. V was pared by 2 bases and J by 1 base, with 12 bases between. For the CDR3, the DNA is TGTGCCAGCAGTTTAGCCGGGGTTAATTCCTACGAGCAGTACTTC. Protein product: CASSLAGVNSYEQYF.

The V gene is TRBV7-8, the J gene TRBJ1-2; TRBD1 might be the D (6 bases). The germline V and J ends were trimmed by 5 bases and 2 bases, with 15 bases remaining between them. The CDR3 has 15 amino acids. Germline lookup yields CDR1 SGHVS and CDR2 FQNEAQ. The CDR3 DNA reads as TGTGCCAGCAGCGCACTACAGGGAACCAACTATGGCTACACCTTC. It yields the protein CASSALQGTNYGYTF. Combining the CDR3 with reference TRBV7-8 and TRBJ1-2 gives the whole variable domain GAGVSQSPRYKVAKRGQDVALRCDPISGHVSLFWYQQALGQGPEFLTYFQNEAQLDKSGLPSDRFFAERPEGSVSTLKIQRTQQEDSAVYLCASSALQGTNYGYTFGSGTRLTVV.